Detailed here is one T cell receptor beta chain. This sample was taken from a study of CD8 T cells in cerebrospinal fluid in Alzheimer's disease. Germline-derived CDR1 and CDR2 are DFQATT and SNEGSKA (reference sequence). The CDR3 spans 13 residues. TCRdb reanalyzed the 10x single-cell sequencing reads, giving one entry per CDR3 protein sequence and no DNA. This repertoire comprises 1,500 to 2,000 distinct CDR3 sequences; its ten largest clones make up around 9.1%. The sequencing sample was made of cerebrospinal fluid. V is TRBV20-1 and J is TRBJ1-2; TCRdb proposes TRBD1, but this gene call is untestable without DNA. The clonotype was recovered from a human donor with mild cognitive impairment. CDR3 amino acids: CSAREDRGIGYTF.